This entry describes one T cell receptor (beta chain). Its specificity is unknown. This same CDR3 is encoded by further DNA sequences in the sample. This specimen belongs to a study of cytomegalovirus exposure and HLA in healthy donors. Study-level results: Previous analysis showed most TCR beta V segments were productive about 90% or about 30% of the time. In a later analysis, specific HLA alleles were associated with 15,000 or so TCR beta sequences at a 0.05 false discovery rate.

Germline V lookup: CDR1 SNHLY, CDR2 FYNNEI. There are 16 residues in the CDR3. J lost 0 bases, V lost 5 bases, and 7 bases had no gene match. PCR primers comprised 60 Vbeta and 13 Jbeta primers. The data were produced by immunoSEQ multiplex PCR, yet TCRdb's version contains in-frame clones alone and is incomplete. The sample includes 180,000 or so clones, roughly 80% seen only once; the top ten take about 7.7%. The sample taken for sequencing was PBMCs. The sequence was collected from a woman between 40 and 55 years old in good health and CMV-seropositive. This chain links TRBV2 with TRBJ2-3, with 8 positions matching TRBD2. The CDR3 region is CASSLREGRSTDTQYF. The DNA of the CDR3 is TGTGCCAGCAGTCTCCGGGAGGGAAGGAGCACAGATACGCAGTATTTT.